The rows below give T cell receptor beta chains drawn from one sample of a study of CD8+CD57+ T cells in acquired aplastic anemia. Each CDR3 protein gets one entry after TCRdb re-called the reads with MiXCR. The sample shows about 110,000 distinct CDR3 sequences, around 49% of them seen only once. The sample was sorted CD4+, CD8+, or CD8+CD57+ T cells (not recorded which) from PBMCs. The receptors stem from a human donor in good health, serving as a control. The CDR3 runs from the conserved cysteine through the conserved F or W. The D gene is left open where the match is weak. For some rows the clone size is stated as once, few or many, or as a class when expanded; others skip it.

clone size	D gene	V gene	J gene	CDR3 DNA	CDR3 protein
NA	NA	TRBV5-1	TRBJ2-3	TGCGCCAGCAGCTTGGTGGGAGGCCCAGATACGCAGTATTTT	CASSLVGGPDTQYF
NA	TRBD2	TRBV15	TRBJ2-3	TGTGCCACCAGCAGAGACGGGGAGGGCACAGATACGCAGTGTTTT	CATSRDGEGTDTQCF
NA	NA	TRBV29-1	TRBJ1-2	TGCAGCATACCGAGGGGGTCTGGCTACACCTTC	CSIPRGSGYTF
NA	NA	TRBV24-1	TRBJ2-5	TGTGCCACCAGTGACCGATACCAAGAGACCCAGTACTTC	CATSDRYQETQYF
NA	NA	TRBV7-2	TRBJ2-3	TGTGCCAGCAGCCAACCCCTAGGTACGCAGTATTTT	CASSQPLGTQYF
NA	NA	TRBV4-3	TRBJ1-3	TGCGCCAGCAGCTTGGTGGGTTCTAGAAACACCATATATTTT	CASSLVGSRNTIYF
many	NA	TRBV2	TRBJ2-6	TGTGCCAGCGATAGCGCGAGTTCTGGGGCCAACGTCCTGACTTTC	CASDSASSGANVLTF
NA	NA	TRBV7-6	TRBJ1-6	TGTGCCAGCAGCTTAGAAGCGGGGATTCGTTCACCCCTCCACTTT	CASSLEAGIRSPLHF
few	TRBD2	TRBV11-2	TRBJ2-1	TGTGCCAGCAGCTTAGGTCCTAGCGGGGTTATTGATGAGCAGTTCTTC	CASSLGPSGVIDEQFF
many	TRBD1	TRBV6-5	TRBJ2-1	TGTGCCAGCAGTCCAACGGGACAGGATGACAATGAGCAGTTCTTC	CASSPTGQDDNEQFF
many	NA	TRBV7-3	TRBJ1-1	TGTGCCAGCAGCCCAAACAGGAACACTGAAGCTTTCTTT	CASSPNRNTEAFF
once	TRBD1	TRBV24-1	TRBJ2-2	TGTGCCACCCAGACAGGGTACACCGGGGAGCTGTTTTTT	CATQTGYTGELFF
many	TRBD1	TRBV9	TRBJ1-2	TGTGCCAGCAGCATTGCAGGGGGCGCGGGTGGCTACACCTTC	CASSIAGGAGGYTF
NA	TRBD2	TRBV18	TRBJ2-1	TGTGCCAGCTCACCACCTAGCGGGGGGTTGGAGCAGTTCTTC	CASSPPSGGLEQFF
NA	TRBD2	TRBV29-1	TRBJ2-2	TGCAGCGTCATTGGGGGAGGGCACACCGGGGAGCTGTTTTTT	CSVIGGGHTGELFF
NA	NA	TRBV24-1	TRBJ1-2	TGTGCCACCAGTGATTTGGACGGCACATCGAGTGGCTACACCTTC	CATSDLDGTSSGYTF
many	NA	TRBV9	TRBJ2-7	TGTGCCAGCAGCGTAGAAAGTAGACCCGCCCTAGGAGAGCAGTACTTC	CASSVESRPALGEQYF
many	NA	TRBV9	TRBJ2-1	TGTGCCAGCAGCTCCCAGGGAGGAGTGGATGAGCAGTTCTTC	CASSSQGGVDEQFF
NA	NA	TRBV3-1	TRBJ1-4	TGTGCCAGCAGCCAAGCGGTTGAAAAACTGTTTTTT	CASSQAVEKLFF
few	NA	TRBV18	TRBJ1-1	TGTGCCAGCTCACCAGGGGACGGACTCATGAACACTGAAGCTTTCTTT	CASSPGDGLMNTEAFF
many	NA	TRBV20-1	TRBJ2-7	TGCAGTGCTACGGTACCGGAAGACACTCTTAGTTCCTACGAGCAGTACTTC	CSATVPEDTLSSYEQYF
NA	NA	TRBV2	TRBJ1-2	TGTGCCAGCAGTGTCACCGGCAATGGCTACACCTTC	CASSVTGNGYTF
many	NA	TRBV20-1	TRBJ1-1	TGCAGTGCAGGGGCGACTGGACGGCTGAACACTGAAGCTTTCTTT	CSAGATGRLNTEAFF
NA	NA	TRBV25-1	TRBJ2-7	TGTGCCAGCAGTCGCCCGCGTGAGAAGTACGAGCAGTACTTC	CASSRPREKYEQYF
many	NA	TRBV11-1	TRBJ1-1	TGTGCCAGCAGCCCTTGGACGGAAGTGAACACTGAAGCTTTCTTT	CASSPWTEVNTEAFF
NA	TRBD1	TRBV7-2	TRBJ1-1	TGTGCCAGCAGCTTAGCGGGACAGGCAGACACTGAAGCTTTCTTT	CASSLAGQADTEAFF
once	TRBD1	TRBV15	TRBJ1-5	TGTGCCACCAGCAGAGATAGACAGGGGCATCAGCCCCAGCATTTT	CATSRDRQGHQPQHF
NA	TRBD2	TRBV10-1	TRBJ2-1	TGCGCCAGCAGAGCGGGCGGGGGCAATGAGCAGTTCTTC	CASRAGGGNEQFF
NA	TRBD2	TRBV29-1	TRBJ2-1	TGCAGCGCCGGACTAGCGAGGACCTACAATGAGCAGTTCTTC	CSAGLARTYNEQFF
many	NA	TRBV24-1	TRBJ2-1	TGTGCCACCAGTTCGGTCGACAATGAGCAGTTCTTC	CATSSVDNEQFF
NA	TRBD1	TRBV5-5	TRBJ2-3	TGTGCCAGCAGCTCAATGACAGGGGGTACAGATACGCAGTATTTT	CASSSMTGGTDTQYF
NA	NA	TRBV9	TRBJ2-7	TGTGCCAGCAGCGTAGACTACAGCGCGGGCGAGCAGTACTTC	CASSVDYSAGEQYF
NA	NA	TRBV9	TRBJ1-1	TGTGCCAGCAGCGTAGAGGGGTCGGGGACTGAAGCTTTCTTT	CASSVEGSGTEAFF
NA	NA	TRBV15	TRBJ2-3	TGTGCCACCAGCAAACGCGGTAGCACAGATACGCAGTATTTT	CATSKRGSTDTQYF
few	TRBD1	TRBV9	TRBJ1-2	TGTGCCAGCAGCCCGGGGACAGGATGGGGCTACACCTTC	CASSPGTGWGYTF
NA	NA	TRBV19	TRBJ2-7	TGTGCCAGTAGTGGGGGGATCCCTGGCGAGCAGTACTTC	CASSGGIPGEQYF
many	TRBD2	TRBV9	TRBJ2-3	TGTGCCAGCACTACGGGGGGGGGCACAGATACGCAGTATTTT	CASTTGGGTDTQYF
many	NA	TRBV9	TRBJ1-2	TGTGCCAGCAGCGCCTGGGATGGCTACACCTTC	CASSAWDGYTF
NA	NA	TRBV10-3	TRBJ1-2	TGTGCCAGCAGTTACTCCCAAAAGGTTGGCTATGGCTACACCTTC	CASSYSQKVGYGYTF
NA	NA	TRBV24-1	TRBJ2-7	TGTGCCACCAGTGATCCGTGCTCCTACGAGCAGTACTTC	CATSDPCSYEQYF
NA	NA	TRBV5-4	TRBJ2-1	TGTGCCAGCAGCTTGGAAGGGACCTACAATGAGCAGTTCTTC	CASSLEGTYNEQFF
NA	NA	TRBV2	TRBJ1-6	TGTGCCAGTCATACCCGGGCTCCCTTTAATTCACCCCTCCACTTT	CASHTRAPFNSPLHF
NA	NA	TRBV20-1	TRBJ1-6	TGCAGTGCTAGAGATTCAGGAAAACAACTTTCACCCCTCCACTTT	CSARDSGKQLSPLHF
many	NA	TRBV7-2	TRBJ2-6	TGTGCCAGCAGCTTTCTGGGGTTGTCTGGGGCCAACGTCCTGACTTTC	CASSFLGLSGANVLTF
once	NA	TRBV29-1	TRBJ2-3	TGCAGCGTTGAAAGGATAGGTTCGAGCACAGATACGCAGTATTTT	CSVERIGSSTDTQYF
NA	NA	TRBV19	TRBJ1-1	TGTGCCAGCGTCAAGAGGGGCAACACTGAAGCTTTCTTT	CASVKRGNTEAFF
many	NA	TRBV9	TRBJ1-2	TGTGCCAGCACCGGGGCAGCCGCTAACTATGGCTACACCTTC	CASTGAAANYGYTF
NA	TRBD1	TRBV9	TRBJ1-1	TGTGCCAGCAGCGTAGCTACTATGGGACAGGGGGTTACTGAAGCTTTCTTT	CASSVATMGQGVTEAFF
NA	TRBD1	TRBV25-1	TRBJ2-1	TGTGCCAGCAGTGAAGTGGGACAGGGGCGCAATGAGCAGTTCTTC	CASSEVGQGRNEQFF
many	NA	TRBV5-6	TRBJ2-7	TGTGCCAGCAGCCGCCTCGGAGCGGGCGCCTACGAGCAGTACTTC	CASSRLGAGAYEQYF
many	NA	TRBV30	TRBJ2-1	TGTGCCTGGAGTTTGGAGATGAGTGAGCAGTTCTTC	CAWSLEMSEQFF
many	TRBD2	TRBV19	TRBJ2-1	TGTGCCAGTAGTATAGATCCGGGACTAGCGGGGGTTTATGAGCAGTTCTTC	CASSIDPGLAGVYEQFF
NA	NA	TRBV2	TRBJ1-1	TGTGCCACCTCCCAGGGATCGGACACTGAAGCTTTCTTT	CATSQGSDTEAFF
NA	TRBD1	TRBV19	TRBJ2-7	TGTGCCATAAGTCCAGGACAGGGCTACGAGCAGTACTTC	CAISPGQGYEQYF